Sequencing of this T cell receptor beta chain was carried out in a study of shared clonotypes between healthy human individuals. On the study more broadly: Three plates were used per donor for CD4 naive, three for CD4 memory, two for CD8 naive and one for CD8 memory.

A note on this clone: The antigen is undetermined.

Naive CD8 cells, CD45RO-negative and positively selected for CCR7, excluded terminally differentiated effector memory CD45RA+ cells. Every donor, a Caucasian adult, lived in Nashville, Tennessee. V shed 4 bases and J 3 bases; nucleotides not matched to a gene: 7. The CDR3 length is 15 residues. Germline V gene sequence: CDR1 SGHAT, CDR2 FQNNGV. The assay was carried out at the deep level. The method was immunoSEQ multiplex PCR; TCRdb's version includes in-frame clones alone and lacks a portion of them. The sample consists of about 2.1 million clones, around 93% of them appearing once. The study's findings and limits: An anticipated effect of sequencing depth on clonotype sharing among donors was recognized.

The sample consisted of naive CD8+ T cells from PBMCs. The chain couples TRBV11-2 to TRBJ2-7; 9 positions agree with TRBD1. This sequence originates from a young man in good health. Some clones in this sample may be carry-over from other donors' samples. CDR3 amino acids: CASSSGTGWLYEQYF. The CDR3 bases are TGTGCCAGCAGCTCAGGGACAGGGTGGCTCTACGAGCAGTACTTC.